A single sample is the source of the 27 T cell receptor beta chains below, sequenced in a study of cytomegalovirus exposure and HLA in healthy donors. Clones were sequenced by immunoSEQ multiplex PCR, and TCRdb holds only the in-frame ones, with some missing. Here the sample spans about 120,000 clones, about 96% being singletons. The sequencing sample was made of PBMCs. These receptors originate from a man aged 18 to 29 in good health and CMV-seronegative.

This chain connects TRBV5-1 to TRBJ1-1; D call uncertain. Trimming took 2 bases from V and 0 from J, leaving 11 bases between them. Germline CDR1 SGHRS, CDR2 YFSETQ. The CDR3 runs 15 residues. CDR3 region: CASSFLAGVNTEAFF. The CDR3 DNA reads TGCGCCAGCAGCTTCTTAGCCGGGGTGAACACTGAAGCTTTCTTT. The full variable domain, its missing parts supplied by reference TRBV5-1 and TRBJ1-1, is KAGVTQTPRYLIKTRGQQVTLSCSPISGHRSVSWYQQTPGQGLQFLFEYFSETQRNKGNFPGRFSGRQFSNSRSEMNVSTLELGDSALYLCASSFLAGVNTEAFFGQGTRLTVV.

The CDR3 region has the DNA TGTGCCACCATTCGGGGGGGTATAGGTCTCACTAATGAAAAACTGTTTTTT. It is translated as CATIRGGIGLTNEKLFF. The chain has TRBV2 and TRBJ1-4; D perhaps matches TRBD1 (5 bases). The CDR3 has 17 amino acids. The germline gives CDR1 SNHLY, CDR2 FYNNEI. Trimming removed 10 bases at V and 2 bases at J, with 23 bases between.

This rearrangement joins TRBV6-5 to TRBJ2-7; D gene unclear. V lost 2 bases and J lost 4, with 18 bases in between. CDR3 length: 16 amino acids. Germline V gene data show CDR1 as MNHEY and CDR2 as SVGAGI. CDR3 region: CASSYLPGYRPYEQYF. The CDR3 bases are TGTGCCAGCAGTTACCTCCCAGGTTATCGCCCTTACGAGCAGTACTTC.

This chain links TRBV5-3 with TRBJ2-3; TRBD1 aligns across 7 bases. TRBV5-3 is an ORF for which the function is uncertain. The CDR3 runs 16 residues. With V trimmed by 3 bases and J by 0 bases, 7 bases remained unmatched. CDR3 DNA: TGTGCCAGAAGCTATCGGACAGGAGTTAGCACAGATACGCAGTATTTT. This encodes CARSYRTGVSTDTQYF.

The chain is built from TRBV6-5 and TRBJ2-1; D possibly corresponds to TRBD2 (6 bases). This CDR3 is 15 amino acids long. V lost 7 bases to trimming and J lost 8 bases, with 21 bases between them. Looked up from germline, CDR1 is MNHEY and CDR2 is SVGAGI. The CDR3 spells CASNPGSWGLDEQFF. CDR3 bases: TGTGCCAGCAACCCCGGGAGTTGGGGGTTAGATGAGCAGTTCTTC.

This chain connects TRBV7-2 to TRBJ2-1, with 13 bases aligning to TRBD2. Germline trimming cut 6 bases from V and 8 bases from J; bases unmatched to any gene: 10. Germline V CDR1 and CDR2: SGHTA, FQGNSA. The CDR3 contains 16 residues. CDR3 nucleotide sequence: TGTGCCAGCAGTGCCCGAACTAGCGGGAGGGCAGATGAGCAGTTCTTC. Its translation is CASSARTSGRADEQFF.

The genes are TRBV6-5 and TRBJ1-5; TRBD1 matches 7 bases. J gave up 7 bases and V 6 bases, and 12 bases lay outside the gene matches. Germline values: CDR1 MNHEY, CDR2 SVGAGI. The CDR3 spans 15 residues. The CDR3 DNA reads TGTGCCAGCAGCCCTACATTAATACAGGGGCAGCCCCAGCATTTT. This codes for CASSPTLIQGQPQHF.

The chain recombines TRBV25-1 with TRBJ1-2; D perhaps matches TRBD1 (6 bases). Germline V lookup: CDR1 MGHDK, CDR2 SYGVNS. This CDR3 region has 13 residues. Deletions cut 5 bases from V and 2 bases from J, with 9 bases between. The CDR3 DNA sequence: TGTGCCAGCAGTCGGACAGACAACTATGGCTACACCTTC. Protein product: CASSRTDNYGYTF.

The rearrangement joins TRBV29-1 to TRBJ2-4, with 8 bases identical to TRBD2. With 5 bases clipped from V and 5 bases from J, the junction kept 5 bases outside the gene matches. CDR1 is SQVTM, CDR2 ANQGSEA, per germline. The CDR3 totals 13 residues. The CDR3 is CSVRSGSENIQYF. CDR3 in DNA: TGCAGCGTTAGGAGCGGGAGTGAAAACATTCAGTACTTC.

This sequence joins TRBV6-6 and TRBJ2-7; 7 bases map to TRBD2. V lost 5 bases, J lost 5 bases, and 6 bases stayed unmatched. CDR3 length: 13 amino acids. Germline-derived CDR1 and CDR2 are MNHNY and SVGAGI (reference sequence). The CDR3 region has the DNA TGTGCCAGCAGTCCCGGGACTACCGACGAGCAGTACTTC. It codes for CASSPGTTDEQYF.

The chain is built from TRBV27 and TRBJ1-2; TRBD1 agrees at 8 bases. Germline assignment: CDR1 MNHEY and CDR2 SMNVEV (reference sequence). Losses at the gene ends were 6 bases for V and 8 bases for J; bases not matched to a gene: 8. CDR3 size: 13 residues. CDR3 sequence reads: CASRKQGEGGYTF. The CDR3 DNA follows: TGTGCCAGCAGAAAACAGGGGGAGGGGGGCTACACCTTC.

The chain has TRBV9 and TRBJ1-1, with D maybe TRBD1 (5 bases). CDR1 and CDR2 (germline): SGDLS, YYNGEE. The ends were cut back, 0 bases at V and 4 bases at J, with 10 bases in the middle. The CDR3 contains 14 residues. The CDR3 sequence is CASSVDQGTTEAFF. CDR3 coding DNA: TGTGCCAGCAGCGTAGACCAGGGAACCACTGAAGCTTTCTTT.

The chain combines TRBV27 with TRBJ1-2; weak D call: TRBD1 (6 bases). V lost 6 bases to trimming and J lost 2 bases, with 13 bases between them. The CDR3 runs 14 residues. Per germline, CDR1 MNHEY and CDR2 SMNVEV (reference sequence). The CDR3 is CASRASGVNYGYTF. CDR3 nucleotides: TGTGCCAGCAGGGCCTCAGGGGTCAACTATGGCTACACCTTC.

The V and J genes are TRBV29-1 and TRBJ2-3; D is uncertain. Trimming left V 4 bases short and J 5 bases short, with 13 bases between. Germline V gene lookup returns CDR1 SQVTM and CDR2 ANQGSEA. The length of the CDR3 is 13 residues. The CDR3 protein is CSVAKELGDTQYF. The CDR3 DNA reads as TGCAGCGTTGCCAAGGAGTTGGGAGATACGCAGTATTTT.

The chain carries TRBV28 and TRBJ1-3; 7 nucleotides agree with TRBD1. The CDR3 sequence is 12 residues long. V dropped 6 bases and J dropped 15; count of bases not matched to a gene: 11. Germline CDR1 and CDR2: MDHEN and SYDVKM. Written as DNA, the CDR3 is TGTGCCAGCAGCGGCCAGGGGGTCTTTGGATATTTT. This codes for CASSGQGVFGYF.

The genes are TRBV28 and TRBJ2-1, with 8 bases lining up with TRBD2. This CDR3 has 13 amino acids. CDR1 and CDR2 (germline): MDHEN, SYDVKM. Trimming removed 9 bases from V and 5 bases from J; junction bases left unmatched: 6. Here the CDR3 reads CASTSGPHNEQFF. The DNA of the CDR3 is TGTGCCAGTACTAGCGGTCCGCACAATGAGCAGTTCTTC.

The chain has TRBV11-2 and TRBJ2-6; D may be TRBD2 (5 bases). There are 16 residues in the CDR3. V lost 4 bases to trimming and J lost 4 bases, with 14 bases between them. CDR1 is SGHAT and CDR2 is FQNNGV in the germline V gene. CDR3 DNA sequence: TGTGCCAGCAGCTCGCTTGGGCGGGCCGGGGCCAACGTCCTGACTTTC. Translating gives CASSSLGRAGANVLTF.

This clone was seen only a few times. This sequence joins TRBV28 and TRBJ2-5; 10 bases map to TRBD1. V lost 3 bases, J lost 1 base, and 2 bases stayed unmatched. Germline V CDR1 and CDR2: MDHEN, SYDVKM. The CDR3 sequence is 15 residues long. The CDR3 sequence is CASSLTGGGQETQYF. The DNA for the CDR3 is TGTGCCAGCAGTTTGACAGGGGGCGGCCAAGAGACCCAGTACTTC.

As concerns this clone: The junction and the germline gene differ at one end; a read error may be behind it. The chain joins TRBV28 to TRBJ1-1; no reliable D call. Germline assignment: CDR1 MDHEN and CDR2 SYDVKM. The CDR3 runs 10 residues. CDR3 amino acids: CASGFGEAFF. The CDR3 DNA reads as TGTGCCAGCGGTTTCGGTGAAGCTTTCTTT.

CDR3 amino acids: CASNPSGHYEQYF. Here the CDR3 DNA reads TGTGCCAGCAATCCTAGCGGGCACTACGAGCAGTACTTC. This chain links TRBV13 with TRBJ2-7, with 8 bases fitting TRBD2. With 7 bases clipped from V and 3 bases from J, the junction kept 5 bases outside the gene matches. CDR3 size: 13 residues. Germline CDR1 and CDR2: PRHDT and FYEKMQ (reference sequence). The whole variable domain, remainder taken from reference TRBV13 and TRBJ2-7, is AAGVIQSPRHLIKEKRETATLKCYPIPRHDTVYWYQQGPGQDPQFLISFYEKMQSDKGSIPDRFSAQQFSDYHSELNMSSLELGDSALYFCASNPSGHYEQYFGPGTRLTVT.

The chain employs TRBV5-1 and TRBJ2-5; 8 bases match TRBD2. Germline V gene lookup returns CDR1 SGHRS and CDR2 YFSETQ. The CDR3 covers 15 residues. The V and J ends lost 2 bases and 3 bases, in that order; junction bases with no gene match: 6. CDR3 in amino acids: CASSLLVSGKETQYF. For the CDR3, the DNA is TGCGCCAGCAGCTTATTAGTTAGCGGGAAAGAGACCCAGTACTTC.

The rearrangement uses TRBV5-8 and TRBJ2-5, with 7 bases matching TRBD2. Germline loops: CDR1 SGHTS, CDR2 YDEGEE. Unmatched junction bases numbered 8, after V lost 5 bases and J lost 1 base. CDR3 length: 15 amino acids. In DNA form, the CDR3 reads TGTGCCAGCAGTCGTGGACTAGAGGGCCAAGAGACCCAGTACTTC. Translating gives CASSRGLEGQETQYF.

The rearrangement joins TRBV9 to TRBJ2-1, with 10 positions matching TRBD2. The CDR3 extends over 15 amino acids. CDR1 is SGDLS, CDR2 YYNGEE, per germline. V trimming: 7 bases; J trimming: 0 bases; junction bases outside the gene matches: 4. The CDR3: CASGPSGSSYNEQFF. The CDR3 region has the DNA TGTGCCAGCGGTCCTAGCGGGAGCTCCTACAATGAGCAGTTCTTC.

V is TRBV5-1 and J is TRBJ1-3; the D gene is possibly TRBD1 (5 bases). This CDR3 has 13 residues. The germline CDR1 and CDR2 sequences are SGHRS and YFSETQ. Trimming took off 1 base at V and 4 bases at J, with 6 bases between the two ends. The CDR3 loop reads CASSLRGGNTIYF. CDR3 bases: TGCGCCAGCAGCTTGAGGGGCGGAAACACCATATATTTT.

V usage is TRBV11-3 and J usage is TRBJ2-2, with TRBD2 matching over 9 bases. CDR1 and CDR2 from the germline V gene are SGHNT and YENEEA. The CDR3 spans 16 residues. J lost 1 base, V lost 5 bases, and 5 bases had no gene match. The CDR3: CASSLAGTLNTGELFF. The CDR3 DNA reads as TGTGCCAGCAGCCTAGCGGGGACATTGAACACCGGGGAGCTGTTTTTT. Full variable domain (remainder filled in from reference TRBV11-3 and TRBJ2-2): EAGVVQSPRYKIIEKKQPVAFWCNPISGHNTLYWYLQNLGQGPELLIRYENEEAVDDSQLPKDRFSAERLKGVDSTLKIQPAELGDSAVYLCASSLAGTLNTGELFFGEGSRLTVL.

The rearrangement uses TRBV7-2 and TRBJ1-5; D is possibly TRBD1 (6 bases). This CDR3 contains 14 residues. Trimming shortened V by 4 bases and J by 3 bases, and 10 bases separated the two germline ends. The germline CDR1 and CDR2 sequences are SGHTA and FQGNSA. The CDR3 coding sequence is TGTGCCAGCAGCTCCGGGACATACAATCAGCCCCAGCATTTT. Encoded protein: CASSSGTYNQPQHF. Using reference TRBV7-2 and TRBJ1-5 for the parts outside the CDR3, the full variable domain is GAGVSQSPSNKVTEKGKDVELRCDPISGHTALYWYRQSLGQGLEFLIYFQGNSAPDKSGLPSDRFSAERTGGSVSTLTIQRTQQEDSAVYLCASSSGTYNQPQHFGDGTRLSIL.

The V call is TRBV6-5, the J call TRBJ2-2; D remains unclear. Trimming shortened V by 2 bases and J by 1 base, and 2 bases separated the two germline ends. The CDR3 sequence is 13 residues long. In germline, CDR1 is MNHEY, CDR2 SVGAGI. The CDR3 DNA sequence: TGTGCCAGCAGTTACCTGAACACCGGGGAGCTGTTTTTT. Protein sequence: CASSYLNTGELFF.